The present T cell receptor beta chain was sequenced within a study of early T cells in non-severe SARS-CoV-2 infection. Study-wide background: Bulk RNA from unsorted whole blood was sequenced; chains were unpaired.

As concerns this clonotype: The antigen is undetermined.

Study outcomes and limitations: CD4 and private specificities were missed by VDJdb matching, which favored anti-spike CD8 responses.

In germline, CDR1 is DFQATT, CDR2 SNEGSKA (reference sequence). CDR3 length: 14 residues. J lost 6 bases, V lost 4 bases, and 6 bases had no gene match. Unique molecular identifiers tagged individual cDNA molecules. Using its own MiXCR run on the 5' RACE reads, TCRdb lists one record per CDR3 protein. The sample lists roughly 60,000 distinct CDR3 sequences; 6.5% to 8.5% were seen once. V gene TRBV20-1 combines with J gene TRBJ2-6; the match to TRBD1 covers 7 bases. This clonotype was sampled from an adult who was a healthcare worker with PCR-confirmed SARS-CoV-2 infection or an uninfected control (not recorded which). The sequenced material came from whole blood. The CDR3 region is CSAKDTGAANVLTF. The DNA of the CDR3 is TGCAGTGCTAAAGATACAGGGGCGGCCAACGTCCTGACTTTC.